The rows below give T cell receptor beta chains drawn from one sample of a study of T cell changes during pregnancy in multiple sclerosis. Only in-frame clones appear in the TCRdb table, and some are missing; sequencing was by immunoSEQ multiplex PCR. Of roughly 66,000 clones in the sample, roughly 90% are singletons; the top ten hold around 2.5%. The material was peripheral blood, obtained in the first trimester of pregnancy. These receptors came from a female donor with multiple sclerosis, enrolled in a pregnancy study. Each CDR3 is given without its conserved first and last residue.

j_call	v_call	cdr3_aa
TRBJ2-2	TRBV25-1	ASSGYQGADTGELF
TRBJ2-7	TRBV6-5	ASGDRGHKQY
TRBJ2-1	TRBV7-3	ASSSGTSGSSYNEQF
TRBJ2-5	TRBV4-2	ASSQDREGQETQY
TRBJ2-7	TRBV6-1	ASSTNPGTYEQY
TRBJ2-1	TRBV11-2	ASSPWTSGAVEQF
TRBJ1-5	TRBV19	ASSIQTGYSNQPQH
TRBJ2-1	TRBV5-1	ASSLELAGANEQF
TRBJ2-1	TRBV27	ASSSSGYSYNEQF
TRBJ1-1	TRBV27	ASSFQSLSQGPTF
TRBJ2-1	TRBV7-9	ASRHDRGSYNEQF
TRBJ2-7	TRBV2	ASDRGGTVYEQY
TRBJ2-3	TRBV14	ASSQSLAGGTWTDTQY
TRBJ2-7	TRBV27	ASSSQGPGYEQY
TRBJ2-5	TRBV4-2	ASSQEQGGSETQY
TRBJ1-3	TRBV6-5	ASSYSNRGYGNTIY
TRBJ2-7	TRBV7-2	ASSLDRGKAYEQY
TRBJ1-5	TRBV4-3	ASSQDLWRSNQPQH
TRBJ2-5	TRBV6-4	ASSDPRQGRETQY
TRBJ2-7	TRBV19	ASSLHRDSPYEQY
TRBJ1-1	TRBV27	ASSSRELNTEAF
TRBJ1-1	TRBV13	ASSLGSLNSNTEAF
TRBJ2-3	TRBV25-1	ATTGTSVKTDTQY
TRBJ2-3	TRBV6-1	ASSGTSGRSDTQY
TRBJ2-5	TRBV13	ASSFLAGRETQY
TRBJ2-7	TRBV4-3	ASSQTGYGEQY
TRBJ1-1	TRBV19	ASRPDRVTEAF
TRBJ1-3	TRBV19	ASSQISGNTIY
TRBJ2-5	TRBV14	ASSQTGGADQETQY
TRBJ1-2	TRBV21-1	ASSIQGNGYT
TRBJ2-5	TRBV5-4	ASSLVGSGYGETQY
TRBJ2-7	TRBV7-9	ASSLALGLGKGYEQY
TRBJ2-4	TRBV6-5	ASRRTREAKNIQY
TRBJ2-2	TRBV4-2	ASGRTSGSIGELF
TRBJ2-7	TRBV2	ASRDSGPPYEQY
TRBJ2-3	TRBV6-4	ASSDAAGSDTQY
TRBJ1-2	TRBV18	ASHDGWAGNGYT
TRBJ1-1	TRBV28	ASSLDRVNTEAF
TRBJ2-7	TRBV27	ASSSETPITLY
TRBJ2-2	TRBV6-5	ASRGRRPGELF
TRBJ2-7	TRBV2	ATRTSGGPWEQY
TRBJ1-2	TRBV7-2	ASSLVPGAGSYGYT
TRBJ2-2	TRBV15	ATSRLTSGTTGELF
TRBJ1-6	TRBV5-1	ASSLTGGNSPLH
TRBJ2-7	TRBV20-1	SARGDYEQY
TRBJ1-1	TRBV7-9	ASSPVGPRTEAF
TRBJ2-3	TRBV13	ASSYGLAMDTQY
TRBJ2-1	TRBV7-3	ASNPSGRTSYNEQF
TRBJ2-1	TRBV19	ASSGRQGGYNEQF